These T cell receptor beta chains were read from a single sample in a study of T cells in pancreatic ductal adenocarcinoma. TCRdb's table, derived via immunoSEQ multiplex PCR, lists solely in-frame clones and lacks some. The repertoire holds 85,000 to 120,000 clones, with roughly 96% as singletons. Sample: PBMCs. Source of these receptors: a human donor with pancreatic ductal adenocarcinoma. CDR3s include the opening cysteine and the closing phenylalanine or tryptophan. Each record gives: V gene, J gene, D gene, clone size, CDR3 DNA, CDR3 protein. D genes are given only for firm matches. The listing skips clone size in some rows; elsewhere it reads once, few, many or a size class.

TRBV7-9	TRBJ1-3	NA	NA	TGTGCCAGCAAACCCCCGGGAGGCAGGACTGGAAACACCATATATTTT	CASKPPGGRTGNTIYF
TRBV5-1	TRBJ2-2	NA	once	TGCGCCAGCAGCTTGGAGAAGGGGCCCACCGGGGAGCTGTTTTTT	CASSLEKGPTGELFF
TRBV30	TRBJ2-2	TRBD1	NA	TGTGCCTGGAACAGGGGGGACACCGGGGAGCTGTTTTTT	CAWNRGDTGELFF
TRBV28	TRBJ2-7	TRBD2	NA	TGTGCCAGCAGTTTATCCGGCCTAGCGGGAGGCACGTACGAGCAGTACTTC	CASSLSGLAGGTYEQYF
TRBV6-5	TRBJ2-3	NA	NA	TGTGCCAGCAGTACCACTACAGATACGCAGTATTTT	CASSTTTDTQYF
TRBV19	TRBJ1-5	NA	NA	TGTGCCAGTAGTCATCAGGGAGGGAATCAGCCCCAGCATTTT	CASSHQGGNQPQHF
TRBV6-1	TRBJ2-7	NA	NA	TGTGCCAGCTTCCAGGGAAGTTTAGTCTACGAGCAGTACTTC	CASFQGSLVYEQYF
TRBV6-6	TRBJ1-3	TRBD1	NA	TGTGCCAGCAGTTACGGGACAGGGGTCTCTGGAAACACCATATATTTT	CASSYGTGVSGNTIYF
TRBV19	TRBJ2-2	TRBD1	once	TGTGCCAGTAGTCCCGGGACAGGGAGAGGGGCGAACACCGGGGAGCTGTTTTTT	CASSPGTGRGANTGELFF
TRBV30	TRBJ2-5	NA	NA	TGTGCCTGGAGTGTAAAGGCGGCCGAGACCCAGTACTTC	CAWSVKAAETQYF
TRBV18	TRBJ2-7	NA	NA	TGTGCCAGCTCACCTGGCTTACAGGTTGTCGAGCAGTACTTC	CASSPGLQVVEQYF
TRBV5-1	TRBJ2-1	TRBD2	NA	TGCGCCAGCAGATTGGGACTAGCGAGCTACAATGAGCAGTTCTTC	CASRLGLASYNEQFF
TRBV4-2	TRBJ2-2	TRBD2	NA	TGTGCCAGCAGCCAAGAGGCGACGGGAGGGGTGGACGGGGAGCTGTTTTTT	CASSQEATGGVDGELFF
TRBV5-1	TRBJ2-7	TRBD1	NA	TGCGCCAGCAGCGAACCGGGACAGTCGTACGAGCAGTACTTC	CASSEPGQSYEQYF
TRBV19	TRBJ2-7	NA	NA	TGTGCCAGTAGTTCCTGGACAGTTGGGGCATACGAGCAGTACTTC	CASSSWTVGAYEQYF
TRBV10-3	TRBJ2-7	NA	NA	TGTGCCATCAGACCCAACCTAGACTCCTACGAGCAGTACTTC	CAIRPNLDSYEQYF
TRBV6-6	TRBJ1-2	TRBD1	few	TGTGCCAGCAACCCGACAGGGCACGACTATGGCTACACCTTC	CASNPTGHDYGYTF
TRBV15	TRBJ2-3	NA	NA	TGTGCCACCAGCAGAGATCGCTCGCGGTCAGATACGCAGTATTTT	CATSRDRSRSDTQYF
TRBV28	TRBJ2-7	NA	NA	TGTGCCAGCAGCCCAGGGCCGCAACCGAACTACGAGCAGTACTTC	CASSPGPQPNYEQYF
TRBV5-3	TRBJ2-4	TRBD1	NA	TGTGCCAGAAGCTCGTTCCGGGACAGGGGGCGAGGCAAAAACATTCAGTACTTC	CARSSFRDRGRGKNIQYF
TRBV19	TRBJ2-3	NA	NA	TGTGCCAGCGTCGAAGGGGGAACAGATACGCAGTATTTT	CASVEGGTDTQYF
TRBV29-1	TRBJ2-7	NA	NA	TGCAGCGGAGCGGGGCAGGGGAACGAGCAGTACTTC	CSGAGQGNEQYF
TRBV2	TRBJ1-4	TRBD1	NA	TGTGCCAGCGACCCGACAGGGCATAAACTGTTTTTT	CASDPTGHKLFF
TRBV27	TRBJ2-1	NA	NA	TGTGCCAGCAGTCTCCCCGGGACATTTTACAATGAGCAGTTCTTC	CASSLPGTFYNEQFF
TRBV30	TRBJ2-7	TRBD2	NA	TGTGCCTGGACTCGAGCGGGATCCGGAGAGCAGTACTTC	CAWTRAGSGEQYF
TRBV25-1	TRBJ1-1	NA	NA	TGTGCCAGCAAGCGCTGGACTGAAGCTTTCTTT	CASKRWTEAFF
TRBV6-5	TRBJ1-1	TRBD1	NA	TGTGCCAGCAGTCGGGGACAGGGCCCTGAAGCTTTCTTT	CASSRGQGPEAFF
TRBV10-3	TRBJ2-7	NA	NA	TGTGCCATCAGTGAGGCCACGGGTCCCCCCTCCGAGCAGTACTTC	CAISEATGPPSEQYF
TRBV7-8	TRBJ2-5	TRBD2	NA	TGTGCCAGCAGCCATCGGGGAGGGCGGGGCCAAGAGACCCGGTACTTC	CASSHRGGRGQETRYF